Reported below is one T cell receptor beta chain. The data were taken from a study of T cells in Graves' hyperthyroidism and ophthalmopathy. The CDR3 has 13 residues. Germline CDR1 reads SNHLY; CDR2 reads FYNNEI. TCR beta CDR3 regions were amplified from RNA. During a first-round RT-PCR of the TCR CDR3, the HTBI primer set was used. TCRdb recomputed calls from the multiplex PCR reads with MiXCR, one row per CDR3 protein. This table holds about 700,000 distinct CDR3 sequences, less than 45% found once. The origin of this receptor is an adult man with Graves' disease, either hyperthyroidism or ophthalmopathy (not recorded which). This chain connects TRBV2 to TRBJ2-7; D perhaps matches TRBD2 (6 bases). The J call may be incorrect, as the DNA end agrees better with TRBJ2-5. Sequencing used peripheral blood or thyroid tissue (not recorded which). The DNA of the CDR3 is TGTGCCAGCAGGGTTGGCGGGATGGAGACCCAGTACTTC. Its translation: CASRVGGMETQYF.